This is a list of T cell receptor beta chains from one sample in a study of identical twins. TCRdb called the 5' RACE reads again in MiXCR, with one record for every CDR3 protein. Here the sample spans 600,000 to 800,000 distinct CDR3 sequences, 20% to 25% being singletons. These records were also assigned to another study, of T cells expressing NK-cell markers.

The sequenced sample was PBMCs. The source of these receptors is a woman between 18 and 30 years old in good health. Each CDR3 is given without its conserved first and last residue.

V: TRBV7-2; J: TRBJ2-1; length: 10; CDR3: ASSLMGPEQF
V: TRBV6-1; J: TRBJ2-3; length: 12; CDR3: ASGEDRVADTQY
V: TRBV20-1; J: TRBJ2-7; length: 12; CDR3: SAIKSGSDYEQY
V: TRBV20-1; J: TRBJ1-3; length: 13; CDR3: SARERGSAGNTIY
V: TRBV29-1; J: TRBJ1-2; length: 12; CDR3: SVEVWQIDGGYT
V: TRBV3-1; J: TRBJ2-7; length: 13; CDR3: ASSPSLSVSYEQY
V: TRBV12-3/TRBV12-4; J: TRBJ2-3; length: 11; CDR3: ASSLDIFLRQY
V: TRBV5-6; J: TRBJ2-1; length: 13; CDR3: ASSSRDPGGIEQF
V: TRBV20-1; J: TRBJ2-3; length: 11; CDR3: SAPGLGTDTQY
V: TRBV5-1; J: TRBJ2-7; length: 12; CDR3: ASSLERGTYEQY
V: TRBV7-9; J: TRBJ2-1; length: 9; CDR3: ASSRRLEQF
V: TRBV20-1; J: TRBJ2-5; length: 16; CDR3: SARDELLQGNRQETQY